This T cell receptor beta chain was retrieved from a study of blood T cell repertoires in COVID-19. Only in-frame clones appear in the TCRdb table, and some are missing; sequencing was by immunoSEQ multiplex PCR. In the table there are some 100,000 clones, approximately 90% of which are singletons. The CDR3 length is 16 residues. The germline CDR1 and CDR2 sequences are LGHNA and YNFKEQ. The ends lost 4 bases at V and 2 bases at J; junction bases unmatched: 5. The TCR comes from a man aged 45 to 65 with acute or convalescent COVID-19. This rearrangement joins TRBV4-2 to TRBJ2-5, with 12 nucleotides matching TRBD2. Sequencing input: peripheral blood. The CDR3 loop is CASSLRTSGTQETQYF. CDR3 bases: TGTGCCAGCAGCCTCCGGACTAGCGGGACTCAAGAGACCCAGTACTTC.